This T cell receptor (beta chain) was captured in a study of OX40 agonist ivuxolimab in advanced cancers. The J segment lost 5 bases and the V segment lost 0 bases, leaving 14 bases of the junction unmatched. The CDR3 sequence is 19 residues long. In germline, CDR1 is MGHRA, CDR2 YSYEKL. Sequencing used immunoSEQ multiplex PCR; TCRdb keeps in-frame clones, though not all of them. Of 70,000 to 80,000 clones listed, just over 90% are singletons. This sample comprised CD4+ or CD8+ T cells sorted from blood, obtained in a trial of the OX40 agonist ivuxolimab. The sequence was obtained from an adult with an advanced solid tumor such as melanoma, head and neck, liver or kidney cancer. The chain uses TRBV4-1 and TRBJ2-3; 10 bases are a match to TRBD2. CDR3 residues: CASSQDSTVSGGAVDTQYF. DNA of the CDR3: TGCGCCAGCAGCCAAGACTCGACGGTGAGCGGGGGGGCCGTAGATACGCAGTATTTT.